This is a list of T cell receptor beta chains from one sample in a study of blood T cell repertoires in COVID-19. Profiling relied on immunoSEQ multiplex PCR, and the TCRdb table lists in-frame clones only, not all of them. The table has about 380,000 clones, more than 75% seen once; the top ten hold more than 0.95%. Input material: PBMCs or T cells enriched from blood (not recorded which). These receptors were taken from a woman between 18 and 30 years old who had recovered from COVID-19. Both conserved end residues are part of each CDR3. The order of the fields is V gene, clone size, J gene, CDR3 protein. Size is omitted from some rows. Given values are once, few, many or a class for expanded clones.

TRBV11-2,NA,TRBJ2-7,CASSLPPGGSYEQYF
TRBV2,NA,TRBJ1-4,CASSELGGQSATNEKLFF
TRBV14,few,TRBJ1-6,CASSQDTAYNSPLHF
TRBV3-1/TRBV3-2,few,TRBJ1-2,CASSPRDSSRGYTF
TRBV11-2,once,TRBJ1-4,CASSITRPANEKLFF
TRBV15,NA,TRBJ1-6,CATSRATGVNSPLHF
TRBV24-1,few,TRBJ1-5,CAAPVEQGGQPQHF
TRBV4-2,once,TRBJ1-2,CASSQDNSVTSIYGYTF
TRBV4-1,few,TRBJ2-7,CASSQAPDSSYEQYF
TRBV9,few,TRBJ1-2,CASSAQRGGYTF
TRBV2,NA,TRBJ2-7,CASSVSFGVNYEQYF
TRBV27,NA,TRBJ2-7,CASSLAGDISYEQYF
TRBV6-1,NA,TRBJ1-3,CASSDRFASGNTIYF
TRBV6-5,NA,TRBJ1-3,CASSYSWGAGNTIYF
TRBV20-1,NA,TRBJ2-1,CSASYNEQFF
TRBV3-1/TRBV3-2,NA,TRBJ1-6,CATKEGTSPLHF
TRBV28,NA,TRBJ1-4,CASSFLGGAGEKLFF
TRBV6-5,NA,TRBJ1-1,CASSYSATNHAEAFF
TRBV2,NA,TRBJ1-2,CASRAGTGANYGYTF
TRBV5-1,NA,TRBJ2-7,CASSKRGLISYEQYF
TRBV27,few,TRBJ1-6,CASSFYSSYNSPLHF
TRBV29-1,NA,TRBJ1-2,CSAQDNYGYTF
TRBV7-2,once,TRBJ1-3,CASSLAWPLKGQGWPIYF